What follows are 24 T cell receptor beta chains derived from one specimen sequenced in a study of T cells in Graves' hyperthyroidism and ophthalmopathy. RNA transcripts gave rise to amplified TCR beta CDR3 regions. The TCR CDR3 first-round RT-PCR relied on the HTBI primer set. TCRdb redid the calling of the multiplex PCR reads with MiXCR, one entry per CDR3 protein. The sample carries approximately 400,000 distinct CDR3 sequences, more than 15% recorded once. Material: blood. The receptors were sampled from a woman aged 18 to 35 with Graves' hyperthyroidism.

J is TRBJ2-1 and V is TRBV24-1; 7 bases are a match to TRBD2. Per germline, CDR1 KGHDR and CDR2 SFDVKD. CDR3 length equals 14 residues. Trimming at V came to 0 bases and at J to 9 bases, leaving 4 bases not matched to a gene. As DNA, the CDR3 is TGTGCCACCAGTGATTTGCGGGGGGAGGGTGAGCAGTTCTTC. Residues: CATSDLRGEGEQFF.

Ten or more counts support this clonotype. The V call is TRBV3-1, the J call TRBJ2-7, with 8 bases aligning to TRBD1. Germline values: CDR1 LGHDT, CDR2 YNNKEL (reference sequence). Trimming removed 1 base from V and 4 bases from J; junction bases left unmatched: 6. The CDR3 loop spans 15 amino acids. The CDR3 loop reads CASSQGDRGGYEQYF. For the CDR3, the DNA is TGTGCCAGCAGCCAAGGAGACAGGGGAGGTTACGAGCAGTACTTC.

The rearrangement links TRBV6-1 to TRBJ1-1, with TRBD1 as a possible D gene (6 bases). The CDR3 covers 13 residues. Germline V CDR1 and CDR2: MNHNS, SASEGT. V lost 8 bases to trimming and J lost 2 bases, with 12 bases between them. CDR3 residues: CASCQGRNTEAFF. CDR3 in DNA: TGTGCCAGCTGTCAGGGGAGAAACACTGAAGCTTTCTTT.

The CDR3 bases are TGCAGTGCTAGAGCCTTGACTAGCGGGGTTTCGGATGAGCAGTTCTTC. It codes for CSARALTSGVSDEQFF. The chain uses TRBV20-1 and TRBJ2-1; 11 nucleotides agree with TRBD2. After removal of 1 base from V and 8 bases from J, the junction contained 10 bases not matched to a gene. The germline V gene encodes CDR1 DFQATT and CDR2 SNEGSKA (reference sequence). CDR3 length: 16 residues.

There are a few counts of this clonotype. The chain carries TRBV20-1 and TRBJ2-4, with D perhaps TRBD1 or TRBD2 (5 bases each). Between the trimmed V and J ends, which lost 0 bases and 8 bases, there was a span of 17 bases. The CDR3 has 15 amino acids. CDR1 and CDR2 from the germline V gene are DFQATT and SNEGSKA (reference sequence). The CDR3 sequence is CSARDNVPGTDIQYF. The CDR3 nucleotides are TGCAGTGCTAGAGATAACGTCCCAGGGACGGACATTCAGTACTTC.

This clonotype was seen at least ten times. The rearrangement uses TRBV7-2 and TRBJ1-1; D uncertain. The CDR3 is made up of 15 amino acids. The germline V and J ends were trimmed by 1 base and 1 base, with 10 bases remaining between them. Germline assignment: CDR1 SGHTA and CDR2 FQGNSA. The CDR3 nucleotides read TGTGCCAGCAGCTTAGGGCACCTATCGAACACTGAAGCTTTCTTT. Its translation is CASSLGHLSNTEAFF.

This clonotype was recorded a few times. The chain joins TRBV12-3 or TRBV12-4 to TRBJ2-7, with TRBD2 as a possible D gene (5 bases). The germline V and J ends were trimmed by 2 bases and 5 bases, with 10 bases remaining between them. The CDR3 length is 13 residues. The CDR3 is CASSLSGFHEQYF. CDR3 DNA sequence: TGTGCCAGCAGTTTATCGGGGTTCCACGAGCAGTACTTC.

The chain joins TRBV28 to TRBJ1-5, with 10 bases identical to TRBD1. The germline gives CDR1 MDHEN, CDR2 SYDVKM. The V and J ends lost 0 bases and 7 bases, in that order; junction bases with no gene match: 6. This CDR3 is built from 16 residues. The CDR3 region has the DNA TGTGCCAGCAGTTTATGGGACAGGGGGAAAGAACAGCCCCAGCATTTT. Translated, it gives CASSLWDRGKEQPQHF.

This clonotype showed up many times. V is TRBV11-2 and J is TRBJ2-1, with D possibly called TRBD1 or TRBD2 (6 bases each). CDR1 is SGHAT and CDR2 is FQNNGV in the germline V gene. Trimming removed 0 bases from V and 4 bases from J, with 13 bases in between. CDR3 length: 16 residues. The CDR3 spells CASSLDWGAPYNEQFF. The CDR3 nucleotides are TGTGCCAGCAGCTTAGATTGGGGGGCCCCGTACAATGAGCAGTTCTTC.

Many counts were recorded for this clonotype. V is TRBV7-2 and J is TRBJ1-5; 7 nucleotides match TRBD1. The germline gives CDR1 SGHTA, CDR2 FQGNSA. The CDR3 length is 18 residues. Trimming at V came to 1 base and at J to 0 bases, leaving 9 bases not matched to a gene. CDR3 loop: CASSLVATGINSNQPQHF. The CDR3 coding sequence is TGTGCCAGCAGCTTAGTTGCGACAGGGATAAATAGCAATCAGCCCCAGCATTTT.

This clonotype was seen ten or more times. The chain links TRBV12-3 or TRBV12-4 to TRBJ2-2; 13 bases align to TRBD2. This CDR3 contains 18 residues. With 4 bases clipped from V and 0 bases from J, the junction kept 5 bases outside the gene matches. CDR3 coding DNA: TGTGCCAGCAGTTCCGGACTAGCGGGAGATCCGAACACCGGGGAGCTGTTTTTT. Amino acid sequence: CASSSGLAGDPNTGELFF.

The chain couples TRBV7-3 to TRBJ2-7; TRBD2 matches at 9 bases. The J segment lost 5 bases and the V segment lost 0 bases, leaving 5 bases of the junction unmatched. The CDR3 runs to 15 residues. Looked up from germline, CDR1 is SGHTA and CDR2 is FQGTGA. The CDR3 nucleotides read TGTGCCAGCAGCTTAACGGGACTAGCAGCGGACGAGCAGTACTTC. Its protein product is CASSLTGLAADEQYF.

This clonotype was seen many times. The chain is built from TRBV2 and TRBJ2-7, with TRBD2 matching over 10 bases. The CDR3 extends over 15 amino acids. CDR1 SNHLY and CDR2 FYNNEI come from the germline V gene. V lost 8 bases, J lost 1 base, and 8 bases stayed unmatched. The CDR3 protein is CASQISGGLSYEQYF. In DNA form, the CDR3 reads TGTGCCAGCCAGATTAGCGGGGGGCTGTCCTACGAGCAGTACTTC. Looking up the rest from reference TRBV2 and TRBJ2-7 gives the full variable domain: EPEVTQTPSHQVTQMGQEVILRCVPISNHLYFYWYRQILGQKVEFLVSFYNNEISEKSEIFDDQFSVERPDGSNFTLKIRSTKLEDSAMYFCASQISGGLSYEQYFGPGTRLTVT.

This clonotype was picked up a small number of times. The J gene is TRBJ2-5, the V gene TRBV28; no clear D gene. V lost 3 bases to trimming and J lost 7 bases, with 12 bases between them. This CDR3 has 13 residues. Germline loops: CDR1 MDHEN, CDR2 SYDVKM. The CDR3: CASSFTRIGTQYF. In DNA, the CDR3 is TGTGCCAGCAGTTTCACCAGGATTGGGACCCAGTACTTC.

This clonotype has just a few counts. The V and J genes are TRBV3-1 and TRBJ2-3, with a tentative D call TRBD1 (5 bases). V was trimmed by 4 bases and J by 5 bases, leaving 19 bases between them. Looked up from germline, CDR1 is LGHDT and CDR2 is YNNKEL (reference sequence). The CDR3 runs 16 residues. Written as DNA, the CDR3 is TGTGCCAGCAGCCTAGGGGTCAATCAGGTTGGAGATACGCAGTATTTT. It specifies CASSLGVNQVGDTQYF.

The CDR3 region is CASSDNRGSTDTQYF. In DNA, the CDR3 is TGTGCCAGCAGTGACAACAGGGGTAGCACAGATACGCAGTATTTT. V usage is TRBV6-4 and J usage is TRBJ2-3; 7 positions agree with TRBD1. The CDR3 has 15 residues. Germline CDR1 is MRHNA and CDR2 is SNTAGT. The V and J ends lost 2 bases and 0 bases, in that order; junction bases with no gene match: 2.

The table lists this clonotype with many counts. This chain uses TRBV11-1 with TRBJ2-7; TRBD2 aligns across 10 bases. CDR3 length: 15 amino acids. Germline CDR1 SGHAT, CDR2 FQDESV (reference sequence). V was clipped by 3 bases and J by 8 bases; unmatched bases: 10. CDR3 amino acids: CASSFPGTSAAKQYF. The CDR3 region has the DNA TGTGCCAGCAGCTTCCCCGGGACTAGCGCGGCCAAGCAGTACTTC. Using reference TRBV11-1 and TRBJ2-7 for the parts outside the CDR3, the full variable domain is EAEVAQSPRYKITEKSQAVAFWCDPISGHATLYWYRQILGQGPELLVQFQDESVVDDSQLPKDRFSAERLKGVDSTLKIQPAELGDSAMYLCASSFPGTSAAKQYFGPGTRLTVT.

This clonotype was found many times. This chain joins TRBV27 and TRBJ2-5; TRBD1 agrees at 7 bases. CDR3 length equals 13 residues. Germline CDR1 is MNHEY and CDR2 is SMNVEV (reference sequence). V shed 4 bases and J 1 base; nucleotides not matched to a gene: 0. CDR3 DNA sequence: TGTGCCAGCAGTTGGACAGGCCAAGAGACCCAGTACTTC. As protein: CASSWTGQETQYF.

This clonotype was recorded many times. The V call is TRBV20-1, the J call TRBJ1-2; the D is unclear. Trimming shortened V by 3 bases and J by 0 bases, and 5 bases separated the two germline ends. The CDR3 has 12 amino acids. CDR1 is DFQATT and CDR2 is SNEGSKA in the germline V gene (reference sequence). The CDR3 reads CSASNANYGYTF. The CDR3 DNA follows: TGCAGTGCTAGTAACGCTAACTATGGCTACACCTTC.

The gene calls are TRBV24-1 and TRBJ2-3; D gene ambiguous. The germline V gene has CDR1 KGHDR and CDR2 SFDVKD. The V end was cut by 5 bases, the J end by 10 bases, with 3 bases between. The CDR3 sequence is 9 residues long. The CDR3 DNA sequence: TGTGCCACCAGTGTCGCGCAGTATTTT. This gives the protein CATSVAQYF.

Many counts were recorded for this clonotype. J is TRBJ2-1 and V is TRBV12-3 or TRBV12-4; TRBD2 matches at 9 bases. The CDR3 covers 15 residues. Losses at the gene ends were 2 bases for V and 6 bases for J; bases not matched to a gene: 5. This chain's CDR3 is CASSLRKAGGNEQFF. In DNA form, the CDR3 reads TGTGCCAGCAGTTTAAGGAAAGCGGGGGGCAATGAGCAGTTCTTC.

The V gene is TRBV7-9, the J gene TRBJ2-5, with D perhaps matching TRBD1 (6 bases). Trimming cost V 0 bases and J 0 bases, with 8 bases left between them. The V gene's germline CDR1 is SEHNR and CDR2 FQNEAQ (reference sequence). The CDR3 spans 15 residues. The DNA for the CDR3 is TGTGCCAGCAGCTTAGCGGGGGCGTACCAAGAGACCCAGTACTTC. Residues: CASSLAGAYQETQYF.

This clonotype appeared a few times. This chain connects TRBV15 to TRBJ2-1; tentative D call: TRBD2 (6 bases). V was pared by 0 bases and J by 4 bases, with 16 bases between. The germline V gene has CDR1 LNHNV and CDR2 YYDKDF (reference sequence). The CDR3 has 17 residues. CDR3 sequence reads: CATSRDLVVAGYNEQFF. In DNA form, the CDR3 reads TGTGCCACCAGCAGAGATCTGGTAGTGGCGGGGTACAATGAGCAGTTCTTC.

This clonotype was counted ten times or more. The chain recombines TRBV7-9 with TRBJ2-3; 7 nucleotides line up with TRBD1. Germline CDR1 reads SEHNR; CDR2 reads FQNEAQ (reference sequence). The CDR3 loop spans 17 amino acids. The ends lost 1 base at V and 3 bases at J; junction bases unmatched: 10. The CDR3 DNA reads TGTGCCAGCAGCTTAGACCGAGCGACAGGGCGGACAGATACGCAGTATTTT. Translated, it gives CASSLDRATGRTDTQYF. The full variable domain, its missing parts supplied by reference TRBV7-9 and TRBJ2-3, is DTGVSQNPRHKITKRGQNVTFRCDPISEHNRLYWYRQTLGQGPEFLTYFQNEAQLEKSRLLSDRFSAERPKGSFSTLEIQRTEQGDSAMYLCASSLDRATGRTDTQYFGPGTRLTVL.